A single sample is the source of the 21 T cell receptor beta chains below, sequenced in a study of T cell repertoires in cytomegalovirus infection. TCRdb ran MiXCR on the reads and lists one entry per CDR3 protein. Among 500,000 to 600,000 distinct CDR3 sequences listed, 15% to 20% were seen once. The source material was CD8+ T cells from PBMCs. The receptors originated from a human donor in good health (CMV status not recorded). Some clones in this sample may be carry-over from other donors' samples.

The rearrangement uses TRBV20-1 and TRBJ2-2; D is perhaps TRBD1 or TRBD2 (5 bases each). Germline CDR1 and CDR2: DFQATT and SNEGSKA (reference sequence). CDR3 length: 13 residues. CDR3 sequence (DNA): TGCAGCTCCGGGGCAGTGAACACCGGGGAGCTGTTTTTT. Amino acid sequence: CSSGAVNTGELFF.

With regard to this clonotype: An end of the junction differs from the germline gene, which may be a read error. The chain combines TRBV7-7 with TRBJ2-1, with TRBD2 matching over 10 bases. Germline V lookup: CDR1 SSHAT, CDR2 FNYEAQ (reference sequence). The CDR3 is made up of 15 amino acids. The CDR3 sequence: CASSLVLAGSNEQFF. As DNA, the CDR3 is TGTGCTAGCAGCTTAGTACTAGCGGGGAGCAATGAGCAGTTCTTC.

This clonotype was counted at least ten times. The J gene is TRBJ2-5, the V gene TRBV28, with D maybe TRBD1 (6 bases). CDR1 is MDHEN and CDR2 is SYDVKM in the germline V gene. The CDR3 is made up of 16 amino acids. Deletions cut 4 bases from V and 2 bases from J, with 17 bases between. This chain's CDR3 is CASSSPYRQEQETQYF. The CDR3 DNA reads as TGTGCCAGCAGTTCCCCCTACCGACAGGAACAAGAGACCCAGTACTTC. Drawing the rest from reference TRBV28 and TRBJ2-5, the complete variable domain is DVKVTQSSRYLVKRTGEKVFLECVQDMDHENMFWYRQDPGLGLRLIYFSYDVKMKEKGDIPEGYSVSREKKERFSLILESASTNQTSMYLCASSSPYRQEQETQYFGPGTRLLVL.

This clonotype was recorded only once. This chain links TRBV4-2 with TRBJ2-3, with 7 bases lining up with TRBD2. The V segment lost 9 bases and the J segment 8 bases; nucleotides outside the gene matches: 17. CDR1 is LGHNA and CDR2 is YNFKEQ in the germline V gene. The CDR3 length is 15 residues. In DNA, the CDR3 is TGTGCCAGAAGAAGAGCGGGGTCTAGAACGGGTACGCAGTATTTT. Residues: CARRRAGSRTGTQYF.

This clonotype was picked up many times. One end of the junction is discordant with germline, which a read error may explain. V is TRBV12-3 or TRBV12-4 and J is TRBJ2-1; 8 nucleotides agree with TRBD1. This CDR3 comprises 14 residues. This chain's CDR3 is CASSHGFGQGPGLF. Here the CDR3 DNA reads TGTGCCAGCAGTCATGGATTCGGACAGGGCCCAGGACTCTTC.

This clonotype was seen repeatedly, ten times or more. The CDR3 is CASSPLDSYEQYF. The CDR3 nucleotides read TGTGCCAGCAGTCCCTTGGACTCCTACGAGCAGTACTTC. The V call is TRBV12-3 or TRBV12-4, the J call TRBJ2-7; no clear D. Trimming stripped 5 bases from V and 0 bases from J, with 8 bases between. The CDR3 is made up of 13 amino acids.

This clonotype was observed a handful of times. The J gene is TRBJ2-1, the V gene TRBV10-3; no reliable D call. V gave up 3 bases and J gave up 12 bases, with 18 bases separating them. Germline V gene sequence: CDR1 ENHRY, CDR2 SYGVKD. The CDR3 runs to 14 residues. For the CDR3, the DNA is TGTGCCATCAGTGAAAGAGGAGACACCGGTTCGCAGTTCTTC. Translated, it gives CAISERGDTGSQFF.

Here the CDR3 DNA reads TGTGCCATCAGGCTACCGGGACAGGGCACAGATACGCAGTATTTT. Translated, it gives CAIRLPGQGTDTQYF. The chain uses TRBV10-3 and TRBJ2-3; 8 bases agree with TRBD1. CDR3 length: 15 residues. Trimming cost V 6 bases and J 1 base; bases outside gene matches: 6. Germline V CDR1 and CDR2: ENHRY, SYGVKD.

This chain joins TRBV30 and TRBJ1-4; no firm D call. With 2 bases removed from V and 4 bases from J, the gap between germline ends came to 11 bases. Germline V gives CDR1 GTSNPN, CDR2 SVGIG (reference sequence). The CDR3 length is 14 residues. CDR3 protein: CAWSLPGRNEKLFF. CDR3 DNA: TGTGCCTGGAGTCTTCCGGGCCGTAATGAAAAACTGTTTTTT.

This clonotype was counted at least ten times. The V and J genes are TRBV5-4 and TRBJ2-5; 7 bases are shared with TRBD1. Trimming took 1 base from V and 3 from J; bases not matched to a gene: 3. The CDR3 contains 14 residues. Germline V lookup: CDR1 SGHNT, CDR2 YYREEE (reference sequence). The DNA for the CDR3 is TGTGCCAGCAGCTTGAAAGGGGGCGAAGAGACCCAGTACTTC. Encoded protein: CASSLKGGEETQYF. The full variable domain, completed using reference TRBV5-4 and TRBJ2-5, is ETGVTQSPTHLIKTRGQQVTLRCSSQSGHNTVSWYQQALGQGPQFIFQYYREEENGRGNFPPRFSGLQFPNYSSELNVNALELDDSALYLCASSLKGGEETQYFGPGTRLLVL.

The genes are TRBV15 and TRBJ2-7; 7 nucleotides line up with TRBD2. CDR3 size: 15 residues. The V gene end was trimmed by 0 bases and the J gene end by 6 bases; junction bases not matched to a gene: 8. CDR1 and CDR2 from the germline V gene are LNHNV and YYDKDF (reference sequence). CDR3 coding DNA: TGTGCCACCAGCAGAGACGGGGGGTCCTCAGGCGAGCAGTACTTC. This translates into CATSRDGGSSGEQYF.

This clonotype was found many times. For the CDR3, the DNA is TGTGCCAGCAGTTCGGGCCTGGGAGCTGAAGCTTTCTTT. Protein: CASSSGLGAEAFF. The rearrangement links TRBV28 to TRBJ1-1; D is unclear. V lost 4 bases to trimming and J lost 6 bases, with 12 bases between them. This CDR3 has 13 residues. Germline CDR1 reads MDHEN; CDR2 reads SYDVKM.

This clonotype was observed a handful of times. This rearrangement joins TRBV15 to TRBJ2-1; 8 bases are shared with TRBD1. The V and J ends lost 0 bases and 7 bases, in that order; junction bases with no gene match: 8. The germline gives CDR1 LNHNV, CDR2 YYDKDF (reference sequence). This CDR3 comprises 16 residues. The CDR3 DNA follows: TGTGCCACCAGCAGAGATCCCAGGGGGCCGACAAATGAGCAGTTCTTC. Its protein is CATSRDPRGPTNEQFF.

There are many counts of this clonotype. The genes are TRBV7-2 and TRBJ2-2; 10 bases are shared with TRBD2. This CDR3 is built from 17 residues. The V gene's germline CDR1 is SGHTA and CDR2 FQGNSA. V was pared by 5 bases and J by 7 bases, with 13 bases of the junction left unmatched. CDR3 sequence: CASSLGLAEEGYGELFF. The CDR3, as DNA: TGTGCCAGCAGCCTTGGACTAGCGGAGGAGGGTTACGGGGAGCTGTTTTTT.

The chain carries TRBV28 and TRBJ2-1, with a tentative D call TRBD2 (6 bases). Trimming pared 2 bases from V and 2 bases from J, leaving 13 bases between. The CDR3 totals 16 residues. Germline CDR1 and CDR2: MDHEN and SYDVKM. The CDR3 here is CASSLESGLPYNEQFF. The CDR3, as DNA: TGTGCCAGCAGTTTAGAGAGCGGGTTGCCCTACAATGAGCAGTTCTTC.

This rearrangement joins TRBV27 to TRBJ1-1, with 7 bases identical to TRBD1. This CDR3 has 12 residues. Per the germline V gene, CDR1 is MNHEY and CDR2 is SMNVEV (reference sequence). The V gene end was trimmed by 8 bases and the J gene end by 10 bases; junction bases not matched to a gene: 10. The CDR3 spells CASARGDGRAFF. In DNA form, the CDR3 reads TGTGCCAGCGCCAGGGGGGACGGGCGAGCTTTCTTT.

In this sample, this clonotype turned up many times. The rearrangement joins TRBV6-1 to TRBJ1-5, with no clear D. The germline gives CDR1 MNHNS, CDR2 SASEGT. The CDR3 runs 13 residues. Trimming took 11 bases from V and 5 from J, leaving 16 bases between them. CDR3: CAARSSNYQPQHF. For the CDR3, the DNA is TGTGCCGCCCGATCGAGTAATTATCAGCCCCAGCATTTT.

In this sample, this clonotype turned up many times. The V and J genes are TRBV7-8 and TRBJ2-1; 7 bases fit TRBD1. The germline V gene has CDR1 SGHVS and CDR2 FQNEAQ. Trimming removed 4 bases from V and 6 bases from J; junction bases left unmatched: 15. The CDR3 is 17 residues long. As DNA, the CDR3 is TGTGCCAGCAGCTCGGGTACCGGGCGAACAGGGGTCAATGAGCAGTTCTTC. Translation: CASSSGTGRTGVNEQFF. The entire variable domain, with the rest obtained from reference TRBV7-8 and TRBJ2-1, is as follows: GAGVSQSPRYKVAKRGQDVALRCDPISGHVSLFWYQQALGQGPEFLTYFQNEAQLDKSGLPSDRFFAERPEGSVSTLKIQRTQQEDSAVYLCASSSGTGRTGVNEQFFGPGTRLTVL.

This clonotype appeared a single time. A much more abundant neighbour one base away suggests this may be a read error. The missing conserved phenylalanine or tryptophan at the end of this CDR3 makes a read error likely. The chain has TRBV4-1 and TRBJ2-1, with a weak D call TRBD1 (5 bases). CDR3 size: 12 residues. Germline CDR1 MGHRA, CDR2 YSYEKL. V was cut by 5 bases and J by 10 bases, with 12 bases left in between. CDR3 residues: CASSYPWGEQFL. CDR3 bases: TGCGCCAGCAGCTACCCTTGGGGCGAGCAGTTCTTA.

This clonotype was counted at least ten times. J is TRBJ2-1 and V is TRBV19; TRBD1 might be the D (5 bases). This CDR3 comprises 14 residues. Germline V gene sequence: CDR1 LNHDA, CDR2 SQIVND (reference sequence). Trimming removed 3 bases at V and 6 bases at J, with 12 bases between. This CDR3 is CASSMGRASNEQFF. In nucleotides, the CDR3 is TGTGCCAGTAGTATGGGCAGGGCGAGCAATGAGCAGTTCTTC.

In its sample, this clonotype was seen a few times. V gene TRBV20-1 combines with J gene TRBJ1-1; no reliable D call. The CDR3 is 11 amino acids. Germline loops: CDR1 DFQATT, CDR2 SNEGSKA (reference sequence). V lost 0 bases and J lost 10, with 9 bases in between. The CDR3 loop reads CSARDMNGAFF. DNA of the CDR3: TGCAGTGCTAGAGATATGAACGGAGCTTTCTTT.